Below are 5 T cell receptor beta chains sequenced from a single sample in a study of T cell changes during pregnancy in multiple sclerosis. The repertoire was sequenced with immunoSEQ multiplex PCR; TCRdb's copy has only in-frame clones and lacks some. The table has 75,000 to 95,000 clones, roughly 94% seen once. This specimen consisted of CD4+ T cells from peripheral blood mononuclear cells, obtained after pregnancy. These receptors originate from a female donor with multiple sclerosis, enrolled in a pregnancy study.

The chain carries TRBV10-1 and TRBJ2-6; D possibly corresponds to TRBD1 (6 bases). The germline V gene encodes CDR1 WNHNN and CDR2 SYGVQD (reference sequence). With 2 bases removed from V and 1 base from J, the gap between germline ends came to 18 bases. This CDR3 has 19 residues. The CDR3 DNA is TGCGCCAGCAGTGAGCCTCTCCGGGACAATAGATCTGGGGCCAACGTCCTGACTTTC. Its protein product is CASSEPLRDNRSGANVLTF.

The chain carries TRBV28 and TRBJ2-2; D may be TRBD2 (5 bases). Looked up from germline, CDR1 is MDHEN and CDR2 is SYDVKM. The CDR3 runs to 16 residues. The V end lost 3 bases, the J end lost 1 base, and 12 bases lay between the germline ends. The CDR3, as DNA: TGTGCCAGCAGTTTTGTTCGGACTCGGAACACCGGGGAGCTGTTTTTT. Translating gives CASSFVRTRNTGELFF.

The rearrangement uses TRBV7-2 and TRBJ2-1; D is unresolved. CDR3 size: 13 residues. V lost 0 bases and J lost 6, with 6 bases in between. CDR1 and CDR2 from the germline V gene are SGHTA and FQGNSA. The CDR3 loop reads CASSLAQSNEQFF. The CDR3 DNA reads as TGTGCCAGCAGCTTAGCACAGAGCAATGAGCAGTTCTTC.

The chain uses TRBV7-6 and TRBJ1-3, with 9 nucleotides matching TRBD1. Per the germline V gene, CDR1 is SGHVS and CDR2 is FNYEAQ. Trimming at V came to 0 bases and at J to 4 bases, leaving 7 bases not matched to a gene. The CDR3 is 17 amino acids. The chain's CDR3 is CASSLAFGQGTGNTIYF. Written as DNA, the CDR3 is TGTGCCAGCAGCTTAGCGTTTGGACAGGGGACCGGAAACACCATATATTTT.

The chain carries TRBV19 and TRBJ1-1; D call uncertain. Between the trimmed V and J ends, which lost 1 base and 5 bases, there was a span of 14 bases. The length of the CDR3 is 15 residues. The germline V gene has CDR1 LNHDA and CDR2 SQIVND (reference sequence). CDR3 nucleotides: TGTGCCAGTAGTATAGTTGGAGGGAGAGGTACTGAAGCTTTCTTT. Translating gives CASSIVGGRGTEAFF.